One sample yielded the 4 T cell receptor beta chains listed below, sequenced in a study of blood T cells in healthy people across ages. Next came a second PCR, run for roughly 6 to 11 cycles, which used a sample-barcoded 5' primer along with a J-beta primer mix. One entry per CDR3 protein, called by TCRdb with MiXCR from the 5' RACE reads. The sample consists of over 600,000 distinct CDR3 sequences, about half of them appearing once. The sample was blood. The source of these receptors is an elderly man in good health.

This clonotype came up a few times. The chain joins TRBV7-3 to TRBJ1-6; D is unclear. The germline CDR1 and CDR2 sequences are SGHTA and FQGTGA. The CDR3 is made up of 16 amino acids. The V gene lost 1 base and the J gene lost 4 bases, with 11 bases spanning the gap. CDR3 DNA sequence: TGTGCCAGCAGCTTAAGAATGGGAGGATATAATTCACCCCTCCACTTT. This codes for CASSLRMGGYNSPLHF. The full variable domain, with the rest looked up from reference TRBV7-3 and TRBJ1-6, is GAGVSQTPSNKVTEKGKYVELRCDPISGHTALYWYRQSLGQGPEFLIYFQGTGAADDSGLPNDRFFAVRPEGSVSTLKIQRTERGDSAVYLCASSLRMGGYNSPLHFGNGTRLTVT.

The chain has TRBV29-1 and TRBJ2-1, with 7 bases lining up with TRBD2. The trim removed 7 bases at V and 4 bases at J, leaving 7 bases unmatched. The germline CDR1 and CDR2 sequences are SQVTM and ANQGSEA. CDR3 size: 13 residues. CDR3 nucleotides: TGCAGCGGGACTAGTGAGTGGTACAATGAGCAGTTCTTC. Encoded protein: CSGTSEWYNEQFF.

With respect to this clonotype: Being one base from a much bigger clone, this may be a read error. The CDR3 bases are TGCAGTGCTGGAGATAGGATAGCGGGAGGTGCAGATACGCAGTATTTT. Protein: CSAGDRIAGGADTQYF. The chain employs TRBV20-1 and TRBJ2-3; 10 bases fit TRBD2. Germline lookup yields CDR1 DFQATT and CDR2 SNEGSKA (reference sequence). This CDR3 is built from 16 residues.

The gene calls are TRBV12-3 or TRBV12-4 and TRBJ2-3, with 9 bases identical to TRBD2. CDR3 length equals 15 residues. J lost 2 bases, V lost 4 bases, and 4 bases had no gene match. CDR3 residues: CASSSQREATDTQYF. For the CDR3, the DNA is TGTGCCAGCAGTTCGCAGCGGGAGGCCACAGATACGCAGTATTTT.